A selection of T cell receptor beta chains follows, all from one sample in a study of shared clonotypes between healthy human individuals. Sequenced by immunoSEQ multiplex PCR; TCRdb stores in-frame clones only, minus some. This repertoire shows 2 million to 2.5 million clones, just over 90% found once; its top ten account for 0.39%. Sequenced sample: naive CD4+ T cells from PBMCs. These receptors were collected from a man younger than 35 in good health. Some clones in this sample may be carry-over from other donors' samples. Both conserved end residues are part of each CDR3. A D gene is named only where the DNA matches it firmly.

d_gene,v_gene,j_gene,CDR3aa
TRBD1,TRBV19,TRBJ1-5,CASRPDRGTGAQHF
-,TRBV19,TRBJ2-1,CASGPGQVMNEQFF
-,TRBV18,TRBJ1-5,CASSPGTKYQPQHF
-,TRBV28,TRBJ2-2,CASGIWGSVDTGELFF
TRBD2,TRBV7-9,TRBJ2-4,CASSAGRAFYF
-,TRBV2,TRBJ1-2,CASSVRSNYGYTF
TRBD2,TRBV9,TRBJ2-3,CASSVGLAGDTQYF
TRBD1,TRBV30,TRBJ2-5,CAWSVRDRGDQETQYF
TRBD1,TRBV7-9,TRBJ1-1,CASSDRDSFVAFF
-,TRBV10-3,TRBJ1-4,CAVRSLGDGEKLFF
TRBD1,TRBV5-4,TRBJ1-4,CASLNRGTNEKLFF
TRBD2,TRBV19,TRBJ2-2,CASRTGGSAGELFF
-,TRBV5-1,TRBJ2-5,CASSLGQDHETQYF
-,TRBV7-2,TRBJ2-3,CASSFRGSTDTQYF
-,TRBV4-1,TRBJ2-7,CASSHPGLLGYEQYF
-,TRBV6-6,TRBJ2-5,CASSWAGYQETQYF
-,TRBV5-4,TRBJ2-3,CASSLGREDTQYF
TRBD1,TRBV7-2,TRBJ2-1,CASSPGTGLLNEQFF
-,TRBV10-2,TRBJ2-2,CASSEWENTGELFF
-,TRBV5-4,TRBJ1-2,CASSWTTGNSGYTF
TRBD2,TRBV18,TRBJ2-2,CASSPPFGLAGGPKIGELFF
-,TRBV11-2,TRBJ2-7,CASSLVPISYEQYF
-,TRBV28,TRBJ1-4,CASSQLGRGKSGEKLFF
TRBD2,TRBV5-1,TRBJ2-2,CASRTSGSGFPGELFF
-,TRBV15,TRBJ2-7,CATSRDSGDRQYF
-,TRBV5-1,TRBJ2-7,CASSLGGVGVYEQYF
TRBD1,TRBV6-5,TRBJ2-1,CASSYSPGQGHNEQFF
-,TRBV5-1,TRBJ1-2,CASSLNRDHYGYTF
-,TRBV19,TRBJ1-1,CASSLQAGSEAFF
-,TRBV5-1,TRBJ1-2,CASSWDPGTAYGYTF
TRBD2,TRBV29-1,TRBJ2-7,CSATGTSGSYEQYF
-,TRBV18,TRBJ2-2,CASSSNLAGELFF